One sample yielded the 30 T cell receptor beta chains listed below, sequenced in a study of blood T cell repertoires in COVID-19. TCRdb's copy holds only in-frame clones and misses some; the assay was immunoSEQ multiplex PCR. The data hold around 200,000 clones, with 80% to 90% observed a single time. The specimen sequenced was peripheral blood. The receptor source for this set is a man in his fifties with acute or convalescent COVID-19.

The chain recombines TRBV9 with TRBJ1-3; D unclear. Germline CDR1 SGDLS, CDR2 YYNGEE. The V gene lost 0 bases and the J gene lost 2 bases, with 9 bases spanning the gap. The CDR3 runs to 15 residues. CDR3 region: CASSVGTEPGNTIYF. The CDR3 coding sequence is TGTGCCAGCAGCGTAGGTACAGAACCTGGAAACACCATATATTTT.

This chain connects TRBV25-1 to TRBJ1-5; maybe TRBD1 (6 bases). The CDR3 is 14 amino acids. V was pared by 3 bases and J by 9 bases, with 15 bases between. The germline gives CDR1 MGHDK, CDR2 SYGVNS. CDR3 sequence: CASSEGAARGPQHF. CDR3 DNA sequence: TGTGCCAGCAGTGAGGGGGCAGCACGCGGGCCCCAGCATTTT. The full variable domain, with the rest looked up from reference TRBV25-1 and TRBJ1-5, is EADIYQTPRYLVIGTGKKITLECSQTMGHDKMYWYQQDPGMELHLIHYSYGVNSTEKGDLSSESTVSRIRTEHFPLTLESARPSHTSQYLCASSEGAARGPQHFGDGTRLSIL.

CDR3 in DNA: TGTGCCAGCTCACCTCGAGGGGGGGGCAATCAGCCCCAGCATTTT. Amino acids: CASSPRGGGNQPQHF. V gene TRBV18 combines with J gene TRBJ1-5; weak D call: TRBD1 (6 bases). The germline V and J ends were trimmed by 3 bases and 2 bases, with 11 bases remaining between them. Germline lookup yields CDR1 KGHSH and CDR2 LQKENI. This CDR3 is 15 amino acids long.

The rearrangement links TRBV5-6 to TRBJ1-1; TRBD1 might be the D (5 bases). Germline V gene data show CDR1 as SGHDT and CDR2 as YYEEEE. CDR3 length equals 16 residues. V lost 0 bases and J lost 3, with 15 bases in between. The CDR3 sequence is CASSLEGPTGDTEAFF. CDR3 bases: TGTGCCAGCAGCTTGGAGGGCCCGACGGGGGACACTGAAGCTTTCTTT.

The CDR3 spells CASSSGALQGWETQYF. The CDR3 DNA is TGTGCCAGCAGCTCAGGGGCCCTACAGGGCTGGGAGACCCAGTACTTC. The chain has TRBV11-2 and TRBJ2-5; weak D call: TRBD1 (6 bases). V was cut by 4 bases and J by 5 bases, with 20 bases left in between. This CDR3 contains 16 residues. Germline V gene lookup returns CDR1 SGHAT and CDR2 FQNNGV.

This clone showed up just a few times. The chain combines TRBV5-4 with TRBJ2-3; 15 nucleotides agree with TRBD2. Germline CDR1 and CDR2: SGHNT and YYREEE (reference sequence). CDR3 size: 15 residues. Trimming cost V 3 bases and J 6 bases; bases outside gene matches: 2. The CDR3: CASSWTSGGDDTQYF. The CDR3, as DNA: TGTGCCAGCAGCTGGACTAGCGGGGGGGACGATACGCAGTATTTT.

The chain recombines TRBV5-5 with TRBJ1-1, with D unclear. V was pared by 0 bases and J by 1 base, with 7 bases between. The CDR3 covers 14 residues. The germline gives CDR1 SGHKS, CDR2 YYEKEE (reference sequence). The CDR3 nucleotides are TGTGCCAGCAGCTTGGCCTGGGCGAACACTGAAGCTTTCTTT. This codes for CASSLAWANTEAFF.

The V call is TRBV9, the J call TRBJ1-2, with 7 bases identical to TRBD1. Germline V CDR1 and CDR2: SGDLS, YYNGEE. This CDR3 spans 16 amino acids. The junction had 7 bases not matched to a gene; V was cut back by 0 bases and J by 2 bases. In nucleotides, the CDR3 is TGTGCCAGCAGCGTAGCTGGTGGCAGGGGGAACTATGGCTACACCTTC. This codes for CASSVAGGRGNYGYTF.

This rearrangement joins TRBV9 to TRBJ2-2; D possibly corresponds to TRBD1 (6 bases). Trimming took off 3 bases at V and 0 bases at J, with 12 bases between the two ends. CDR3 length equals 16 residues. The germline CDR1 and CDR2 sequences are SGDLS and YYNGEE. CDR3 DNA sequence: TGTGCCAGCAGCGGGGACATGGGAGCGAACACCGGGGAGCTGTTTTTT. Its protein product is CASSGDMGANTGELFF.

V and J are TRBV7-9 and TRBJ1-5, with 10 nucleotides matching TRBD1. The CDR3 totals 15 residues. Losses at the gene ends were 1 base for V and 9 bases for J; bases not matched to a gene: 6. CDR1 is SEHNR, CDR2 FQNEAQ, per germline (reference sequence). CDR3 region: CASSLGTGGNRPQHF. The CDR3 coding sequence is TGTGCCAGCAGCTTAGGGACAGGGGGGAATAGGCCCCAGCATTTT.

The rearrangement uses TRBV2 and TRBJ1-5, with no clear D. Germline CDR1 reads SNHLY; CDR2 reads FYNNEI. The CDR3 has 15 residues. Trimming shortened V by 1 base and J by 2 bases, and 9 bases separated the two germline ends. CDR3 loop: CASSEEVAGNQPQHF. The CDR3, as DNA: TGTGCCAGCAGTGAAGAAGTGGCTGGCAATCAGCCCCAGCATTTT.

The chain has TRBV11-3 and TRBJ1-1; 7 bases match TRBD1. The CDR3 sequence is 16 residues long. V shed 3 bases and J 1 base; nucleotides not matched to a gene: 8. CDR1 and CDR2 from the germline V gene are SGHNT and YENEEA. CDR3 nucleotides: TGTGCCAGCAGCTTTGGGGGGCCAGGGGGGAACACTGAAGCTTTCTTT. Its translation is CASSFGGPGGNTEAFF.

The rearrangement uses TRBV7-2 and TRBJ1-4; D might be TRBD1 (5 bases). The CDR3 is made up of 12 amino acids. Trimming left V 5 bases short and J 11 bases short, with 12 bases between. Germline V lookup: CDR1 SGHTA, CDR2 FQGNSA. The CDR3 sequence is CASSNRGDKLFF. The CDR3 DNA reads as TGTGCCAGCAGCAACCGGGGGGATAAACTGTTTTTT.

The rearrangement links TRBV9 to TRBJ1-1; TRBD1 matches 7 bases. The ends lost 4 bases at V and 6 bases at J; junction bases unmatched: 6. Looked up from germline, CDR1 is SGDLS and CDR2 is YYNGEE. CDR3 size: 13 residues. CDR3 protein: CASSLDRPPEAFF. CDR3 in DNA: TGTGCCAGCAGCCTGGACAGGCCCCCTGAAGCTTTCTTT.

This chain uses TRBV6-5 with TRBJ2-3; the D is unclear. The CDR3 sequence is 14 residues long. CDR1 and CDR2 (germline): MNHEY, SVGAGI. V was trimmed by 6 bases and J by 1 base, leaving 11 bases between them. The CDR3 nucleotides are TGTGCCAGCAGGGCCCGTCCTGGCACAGATACGCAGTATTTT. This sequence encodes CASRARPGTDTQYF.

A single count supports this clone. The V and J genes are TRBV10-3 and TRBJ1-2; D remains unclear. Trimming removed 0 bases from V and 5 bases from J, with 10 bases in between. Looked up from germline, CDR1 is ENHRY and CDR2 is SYGVKD. The CDR3 runs to 14 residues. CDR3 coding DNA: TGTGCCATCAGTGAGTCCCCGGAGGCGTATGGCTACACCTTC. Its protein product is CAISESPEAYGYTF.

This chain uses TRBV11-2 with TRBJ2-7; 12 positions match TRBD1. CDR3 size: 15 residues. CDR1 SGHAT and CDR2 FQNNGV come from the germline V gene. The J segment lost 12 bases and the V segment lost 5 bases, leaving 14 bases of the junction unmatched. The CDR3 here is CASSRSGQGASLRYF. CDR3 in DNA: TGTGCCAGCAGCCGATCGGGACAGGGGGCCTCACTCCGGTACTTC.

V usage is TRBV5-1 and J usage is TRBJ2-3; maybe TRBD1 (6 bases). Germline CDR1 and CDR2: SGHRS and YFSETQ. V shed 0 bases and J shed 3 bases, with 11 bases lying between them. The CDR3 extends over 15 amino acids. CDR3 nucleotide sequence: TGCGCCAGCAGCTTGGCCGGGACAAGGACAGATACGCAGTATTTT. Translation: CASSLAGTRTDTQYF.

The chain carries TRBV5-6 and TRBJ2-3, with 11 bases aligning to TRBD2. The germline V gene has CDR1 SGHDT and CDR2 YYEEEE. The CDR3 loop spans 18 amino acids. Trimming removed 1 base from V and 1 base from J; junction bases left unmatched: 8. CDR3 nucleotide sequence: TGTGCCAGCAGCTTGTTCATACTAGCGGGGGCCCGCACAGATACGCAGTATTTT. Amino acid sequence: CASSLFILAGARTDTQYF.

This clone was recorded once. The sample holds other DNA sequences that translate to the same CDR3. V usage is TRBV2 and J usage is TRBJ1-1; D possibly corresponds to TRBD1 (5 bases). Trimming left V 5 bases short and J 1 base short, with 8 bases between. CDR1 is SNHLY, CDR2 FYNNEI, per germline. This CDR3 has 13 residues. The CDR3 DNA follows: TGTGCCAGCAGTCCTCAGGGGAACACTGAAGCTTTCTTT. It translates to CASSPQGNTEAFF.

The chain uses TRBV19 and TRBJ1-1; tentatively, D is TRBD1 (5 bases). The ends were cut back, 1 base at V and 1 base at J, with 10 bases in the middle. The V gene's germline CDR1 is LNHDA and CDR2 SQIVND (reference sequence). This CDR3 has 15 residues. Written as DNA, the CDR3 is TGTGCCAGTAGTATAGTGGCAGGGAAGAACACTGAAGCTTTCTTT. Translating it yields CASSIVAGKNTEAFF.

This clone was observed once. V gene TRBV7-8 combines with J gene TRBJ2-7; 12 bases are shared with TRBD2. CDR1 is SGHVS and CDR2 is FQNEAQ in the germline V gene. With 4 bases clipped from V and 3 bases from J, the junction kept 4 bases outside the gene matches. This CDR3 is 15 amino acids long. For the CDR3, the DNA is TGTGCCAGCAGCTCTAGCGGGGGGGCCGGCTACGAGCAGTACTTC. Residues: CASSSSGGAGYEQYF.

The chain links TRBV2 to TRBJ2-5; TRBD1 is a possible D gene (8 bases). The germline gives CDR1 SNHLY, CDR2 FYNNEI. CDR3 length equals 16 residues. Trimming stripped 7 bases from V and 4 bases from J, with 22 bases between. The CDR3 DNA reads TGTGCCAGCATAGGGGGACAGGCCCGCGGGGGAGAGACCCAGTACTTC. It translates to CASIGGQARGGETQYF.

The rearrangement links TRBV7-2 to TRBJ1-2, with 8 bases identical to TRBD1. The germline V gene encodes CDR1 SGHTA and CDR2 FQGNSA. Trimming removed 5 bases from V and 4 bases from J; junction bases left unmatched: 9. The CDR3 sequence is 15 residues long. Here the CDR3 DNA reads TGTGCCAGCAGCCCCGGACAGGGCAAATTCTATGGCTACACCTTC. Protein product: CASSPGQGKFYGYTF.

This chain joins TRBV7-9 and TRBJ1-2, with D possibly matching TRBD1 (5 bases). V was shortened by 3 bases and J by 1 base, with 9 bases between the two germline ends. Germline V gene data show CDR1 as SEHNR and CDR2 as FQNEAQ (reference sequence). CDR3 length: 14 residues. CDR3 sequence: CASSLEQVNYGYTF. Written as DNA, the CDR3 is TGTGCCAGCAGCTTGGAACAGGTTAACTATGGCTACACCTTC.

This clone was counted a single time. V is TRBV7-9 and J is TRBJ2-1; D possibly corresponds to TRBD2 (6 bases). V gave up 5 bases and J gave up 9 bases, with 17 bases separating them. Germline CDR1 is SEHNR and CDR2 is FQNEAQ (reference sequence). CDR3 length: 14 residues. The CDR3 protein is CASSPQTSIGEQFF. CDR3 nucleotides: TGTGCCAGCAGCCCCCAGACTAGTATTGGTGAGCAGTTCTTC.

In its sample, this clone was seen once. V gene TRBV30 combines with J gene TRBJ1-5; tentatively, D is TRBD1 (6 bases). Germline-derived CDR1 and CDR2 are GTSNPN and SVGIG (reference sequence). The V gene lost 0 bases and the J gene lost 4 bases, with 13 bases spanning the gap. CDR3 length equals 15 residues. CDR3 nucleotide sequence: TGTGCCTGGAGTGTCCACAGGGTCGGGAATCAGCCCCAGCATTTT. Protein: CAWSVHRVGNQPQHF.

This clone has a single count. This sequence joins TRBV4-2 and TRBJ1-2, with TRBD1 identical over 7 bases. With 4 bases clipped from V and 2 bases from J, the junction kept 7 bases outside the gene matches. Germline CDR1 is LGHNA and CDR2 is YNFKEQ. The CDR3 sequence is 15 residues long. CDR3 protein: CASSREDRNNYGYTF. Here the CDR3 DNA reads TGTGCCAGCAGCCGAGAGGACAGGAACAACTATGGCTACACCTTC.

This chain joins TRBV18 and TRBJ1-3, with 7 bases fitting TRBD1. V trimming: 5 bases; J trimming: 1 base; junction bases outside the gene matches: 8. Germline loops: CDR1 KGHSH, CDR2 LQKENI. The CDR3 is 16 amino acids. In DNA form, the CDR3 reads TGTGCCAGCTCATCTAACCGGGACAGATCTGGAAACACCATATATTTT. It encodes CASSSNRDRSGNTIYF.

This clone has a handful of counts. The chain uses TRBV11-2 and TRBJ1-1; 10 nucleotides align to TRBD1. The CDR3 covers 16 residues. The ends lost 0 bases at V and 6 bases at J; junction bases unmatched: 7. In germline, CDR1 is SGHAT, CDR2 FQNNGV. CDR3 DNA sequence: TGTGCCAGCAGCTTAGATCACAGACAGGGGGCTTCTGAAGCTTTCTTT. Its protein is CASSLDHRQGASEAFF.